The clone carrying this T cell receptor (beta chain) occurred many times. The sample is drawn from a study of spatial heterogeneity in lung cancer. About the study: After resection, follow-up PBMC samples were sequenced when available, at a median of roughly 24 months later.

This CDR3 has 15 amino acids. The V gene's germline CDR1 is KGHSH and CDR2 LQKENI. V dropped 3 bases and J dropped 2 bases, with 12 bases sitting between them. Time point denoted: blood at routine non-recurrence follow-up after resection. TCRdb re-derived calls from the 5' RACE reads in MiXCR, one entry per CDR3 protein. The data contain 35,000 to 50,000 distinct CDR3 sequences, around 21% of them singletons. This clonotype was sampled from a female donor with early-stage non-small cell lung cancer. The chain recombines TRBV18 with TRBJ2-3; D is unclear. The material sequenced was PBMCs, taken at follow-up. The CDR3 nucleotides are TGTGCCAGCTCACCGTTGTCCAGGCACACAGATACGCAGTATTTT. Protein sequence: CASSPLSRHTDTQYF.